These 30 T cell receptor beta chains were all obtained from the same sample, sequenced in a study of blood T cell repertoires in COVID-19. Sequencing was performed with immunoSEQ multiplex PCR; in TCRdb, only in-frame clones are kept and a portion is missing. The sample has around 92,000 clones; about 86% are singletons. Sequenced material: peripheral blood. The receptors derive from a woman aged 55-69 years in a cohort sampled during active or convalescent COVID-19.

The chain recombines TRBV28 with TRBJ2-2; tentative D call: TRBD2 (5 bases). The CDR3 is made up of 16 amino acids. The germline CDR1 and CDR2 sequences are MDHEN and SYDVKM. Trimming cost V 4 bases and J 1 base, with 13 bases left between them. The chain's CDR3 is CASSSDLGENTGELFF. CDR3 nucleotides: TGTGCCAGCAGTTCCGACCTCGGGGAGAACACCGGGGAGCTGTTTTTT.

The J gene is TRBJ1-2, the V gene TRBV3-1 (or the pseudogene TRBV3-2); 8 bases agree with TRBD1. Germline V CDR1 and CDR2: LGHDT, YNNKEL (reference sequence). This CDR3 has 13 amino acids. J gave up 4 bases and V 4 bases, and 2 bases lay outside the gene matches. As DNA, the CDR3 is TGTGCCAGCAGCCCTGACAGGGGCTATGGCTACACCTTC. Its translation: CASSPDRGYGYTF.

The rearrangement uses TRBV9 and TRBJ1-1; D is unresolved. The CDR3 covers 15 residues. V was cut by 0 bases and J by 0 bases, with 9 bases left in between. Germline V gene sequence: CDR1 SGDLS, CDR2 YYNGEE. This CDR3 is CASSVGPNVNTEAFF. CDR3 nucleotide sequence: TGTGCCAGCAGCGTAGGCCCTAATGTGAACACTGAAGCTTTCTTT.

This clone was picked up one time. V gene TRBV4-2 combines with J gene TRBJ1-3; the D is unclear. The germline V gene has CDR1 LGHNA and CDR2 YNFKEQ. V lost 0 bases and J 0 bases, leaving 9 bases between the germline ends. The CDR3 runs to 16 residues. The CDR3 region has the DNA TGTGCCAGCAGCCAAGAGAGCCGAAGCTCTGGAAACACCATATATTTT. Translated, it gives CASSQESRSSGNTIYF.

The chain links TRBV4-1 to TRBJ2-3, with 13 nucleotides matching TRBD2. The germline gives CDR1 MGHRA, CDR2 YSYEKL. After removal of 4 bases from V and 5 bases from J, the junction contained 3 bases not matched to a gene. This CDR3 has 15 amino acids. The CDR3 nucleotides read TGCGCCAGCAGCCCAGGACTAGCGGGAGTAGATACGCAGTATTTT. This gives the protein CASSPGLAGVDTQYF.

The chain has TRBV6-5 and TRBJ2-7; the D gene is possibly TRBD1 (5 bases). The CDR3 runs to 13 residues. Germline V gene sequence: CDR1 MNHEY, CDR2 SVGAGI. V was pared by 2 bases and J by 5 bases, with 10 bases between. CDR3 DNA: TGTGCCAGCAGTTACCCAGGGTCCAACGAGCAGTACTTC. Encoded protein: CASSYPGSNEQYF.

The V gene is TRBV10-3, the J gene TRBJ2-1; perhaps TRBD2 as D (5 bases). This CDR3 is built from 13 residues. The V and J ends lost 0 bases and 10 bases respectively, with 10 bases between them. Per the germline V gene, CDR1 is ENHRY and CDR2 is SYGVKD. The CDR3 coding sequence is TGTGCCATCAGTGAGTCCCTAGCTAGGGAGCAGTTCTTC. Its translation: CAISESLAREQFF.

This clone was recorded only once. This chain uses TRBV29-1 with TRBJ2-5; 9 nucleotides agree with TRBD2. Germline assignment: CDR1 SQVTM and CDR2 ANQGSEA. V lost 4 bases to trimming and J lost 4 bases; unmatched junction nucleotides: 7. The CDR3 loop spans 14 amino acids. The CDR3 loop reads CSVAWLAGRETQYF. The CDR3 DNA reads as TGCAGCGTTGCCTGGCTAGCGGGAAGAGAGACCCAGTACTTC.

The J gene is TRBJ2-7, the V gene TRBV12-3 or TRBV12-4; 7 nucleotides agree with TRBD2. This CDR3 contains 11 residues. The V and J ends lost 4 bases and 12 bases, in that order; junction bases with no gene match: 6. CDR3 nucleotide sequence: TGTGCCAGCAGTTCCGGGACTAACCCGTACTTC. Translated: CASSSGTNPYF.

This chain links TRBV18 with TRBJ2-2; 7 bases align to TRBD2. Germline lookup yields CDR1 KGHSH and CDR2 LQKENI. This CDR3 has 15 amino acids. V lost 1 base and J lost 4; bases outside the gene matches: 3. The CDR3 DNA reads TGTGCCAGCTCACCACAGCGGGAAAGCACCGGGGAGCTGTTTTTT. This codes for CASSPQRESTGELFF.

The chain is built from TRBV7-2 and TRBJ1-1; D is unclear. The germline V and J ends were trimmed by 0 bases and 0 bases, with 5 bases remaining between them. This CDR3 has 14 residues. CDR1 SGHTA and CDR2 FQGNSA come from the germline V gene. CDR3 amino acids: CASSLAQLNTEAFF. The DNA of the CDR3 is TGTGCCAGCAGCTTAGCACAGTTGAACACTGAAGCTTTCTTT. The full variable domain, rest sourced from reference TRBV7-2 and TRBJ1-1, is GAGVSQSPSNKVTEKGKDVELRCDPISGHTALYWYRQSLGQGLEFLIYFQGNSAPDKSGLPSDRFSAERTGGSVSTLTIQRTQQEDSAVYLCASSLAQLNTEAFFGQGTRLTVV.

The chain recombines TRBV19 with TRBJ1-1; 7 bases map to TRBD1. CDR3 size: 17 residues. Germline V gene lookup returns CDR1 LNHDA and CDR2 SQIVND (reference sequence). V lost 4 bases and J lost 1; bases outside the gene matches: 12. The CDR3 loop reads CASSRGVLQGRNTEAFF. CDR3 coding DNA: TGTGCCAGTAGTAGAGGGGTACTACAGGGGAGGAACACTGAAGCTTTCTTT.

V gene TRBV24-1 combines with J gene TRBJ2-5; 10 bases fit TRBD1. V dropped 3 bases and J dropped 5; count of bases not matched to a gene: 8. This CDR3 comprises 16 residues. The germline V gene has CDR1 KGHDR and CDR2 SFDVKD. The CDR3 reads CATSDMTGGAGETQYF. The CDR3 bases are TGTGCCACCAGTGATATGACAGGGGGCGCGGGGGAGACCCAGTACTTC.

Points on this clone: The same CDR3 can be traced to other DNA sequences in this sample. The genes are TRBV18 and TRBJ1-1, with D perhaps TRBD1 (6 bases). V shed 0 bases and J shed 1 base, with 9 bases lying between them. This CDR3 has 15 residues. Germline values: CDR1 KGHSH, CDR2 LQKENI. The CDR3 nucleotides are TGTGCCAGCTCACCACCCACAGGGAAGAACACTGAAGCTTTCTTT. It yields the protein CASSPPTGKNTEAFF.

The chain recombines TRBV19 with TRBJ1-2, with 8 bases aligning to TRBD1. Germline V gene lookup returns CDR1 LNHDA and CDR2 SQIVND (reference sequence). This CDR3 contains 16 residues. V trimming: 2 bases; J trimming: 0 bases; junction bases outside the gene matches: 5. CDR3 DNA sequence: TGTGCCAGTAGTATACTCTGGACAGGGACTAACTATGGCTACACCTTC. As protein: CASSILWTGTNYGYTF. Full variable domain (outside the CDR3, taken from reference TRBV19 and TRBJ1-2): DGGITQSPKYLFRKEGQNVTLSCEQNLNHDAMYWYRQDPGQGLRLIYYSQIVNDFQKGDIAEGYSVSREKKESFPLTVTSAQKNPTAFYLCASSILWTGTNYGYTFGSGTRLTVV.

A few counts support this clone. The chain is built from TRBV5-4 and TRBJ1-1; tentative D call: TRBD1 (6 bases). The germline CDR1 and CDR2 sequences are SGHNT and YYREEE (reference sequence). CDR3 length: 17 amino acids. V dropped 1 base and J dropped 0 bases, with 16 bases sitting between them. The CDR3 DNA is TGTGCCAGCAGCTTGACAGGGTGGGCCCTTATGAACACTGAAGCTTTCTTT. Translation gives CASSLTGWALMNTEAFF.

In nucleotides, the CDR3 is TGTGCCAGTAAGGCCCTGGGGCAGATTAATCAGCCCCAGCATTTT. This sequence encodes CASKALGQINQPQHF. This chain joins TRBV19 and TRBJ1-5; TRBD1 is a possible D gene (5 bases). V lost 7 bases and J lost 4, with 17 bases in between. This CDR3 has 15 residues. Germline V gives CDR1 LNHDA, CDR2 SQIVND (reference sequence). The full variable domain, its missing parts supplied by reference TRBV19 and TRBJ1-5, is DGGITQSPKYLFRKEGQNVTLSCEQNLNHDAMYWYRQDPGQGLRLIYYSQIVNDFQKGDIAEGYSVSREKKESFPLTVTSAQKNPTAFYLCASKALGQINQPQHFGDGTRLSIL.

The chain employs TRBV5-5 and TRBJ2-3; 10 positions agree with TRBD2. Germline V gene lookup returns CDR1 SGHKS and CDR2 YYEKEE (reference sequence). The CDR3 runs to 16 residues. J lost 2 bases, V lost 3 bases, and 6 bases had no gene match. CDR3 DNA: TGTGCCAGCAGCTGGGGGACTAGCGCCTACACAGATACGCAGTATTTT. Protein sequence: CASSWGTSAYTDTQYF.

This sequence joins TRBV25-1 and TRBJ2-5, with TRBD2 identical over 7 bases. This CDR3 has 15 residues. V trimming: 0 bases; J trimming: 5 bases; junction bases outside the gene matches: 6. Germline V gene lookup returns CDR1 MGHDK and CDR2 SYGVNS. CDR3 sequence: CASSEYIGEGETQYF. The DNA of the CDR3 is TGTGCCAGCAGTGAATATATCGGGGAGGGGGAGACCCAGTACTTC.

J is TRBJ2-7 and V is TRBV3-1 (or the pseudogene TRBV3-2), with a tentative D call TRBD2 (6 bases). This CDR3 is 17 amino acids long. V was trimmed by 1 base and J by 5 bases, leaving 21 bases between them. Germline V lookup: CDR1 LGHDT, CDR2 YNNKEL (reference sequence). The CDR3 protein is CASSQAGSAGRPHEQYF. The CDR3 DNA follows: TGTGCCAGCAGCCAAGCCGGTTCAGCGGGTCGTCCCCACGAGCAGTACTTC.

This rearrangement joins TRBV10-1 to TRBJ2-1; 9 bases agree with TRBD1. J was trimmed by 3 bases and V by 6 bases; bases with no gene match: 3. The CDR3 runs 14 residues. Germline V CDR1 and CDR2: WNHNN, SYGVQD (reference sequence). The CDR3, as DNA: TGCGCCAGCAGCGGGGACAGGGACTACAATGAGCAGTTCTTC. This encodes CASSGDRDYNEQFF.

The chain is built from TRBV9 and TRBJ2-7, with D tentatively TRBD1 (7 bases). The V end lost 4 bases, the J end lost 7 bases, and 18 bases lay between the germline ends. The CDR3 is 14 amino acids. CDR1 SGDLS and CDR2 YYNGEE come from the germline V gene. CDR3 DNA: TGTGCCAGCAGCATACATGCAGGGGGAGGAGAGCAGTACTTC. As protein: CASSIHAGGGEQYF.

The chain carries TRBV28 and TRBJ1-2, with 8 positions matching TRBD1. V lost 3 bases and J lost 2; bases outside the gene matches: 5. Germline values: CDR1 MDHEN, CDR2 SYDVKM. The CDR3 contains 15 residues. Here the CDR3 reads CASSFAGGINYGYTF. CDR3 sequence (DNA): TGTGCCAGCAGTTTTGCAGGGGGCATAAACTATGGCTACACCTTC.

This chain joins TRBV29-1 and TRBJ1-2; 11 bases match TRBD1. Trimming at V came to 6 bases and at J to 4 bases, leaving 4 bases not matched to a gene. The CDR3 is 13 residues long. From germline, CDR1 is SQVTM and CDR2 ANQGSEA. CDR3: CSVGTGGVYGYTF. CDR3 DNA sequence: TGCAGCGTCGGGACAGGGGGGGTCTATGGCTACACCTTC.

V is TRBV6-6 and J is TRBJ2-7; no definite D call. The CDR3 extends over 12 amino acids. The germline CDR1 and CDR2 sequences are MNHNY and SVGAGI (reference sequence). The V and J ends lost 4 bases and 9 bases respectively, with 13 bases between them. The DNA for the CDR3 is TGTGCCAGCAGTTCCACTTCTGGTGTGCAGTACTTC. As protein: CASSSTSGVQYF.

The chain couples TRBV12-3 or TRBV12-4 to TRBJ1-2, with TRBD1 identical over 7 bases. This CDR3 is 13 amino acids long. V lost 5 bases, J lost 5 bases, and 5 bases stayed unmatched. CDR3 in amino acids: CASSPGTDYGYTF. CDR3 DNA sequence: TGTGCCAGCAGTCCCGGGACAGATTATGGCTACACCTTC.

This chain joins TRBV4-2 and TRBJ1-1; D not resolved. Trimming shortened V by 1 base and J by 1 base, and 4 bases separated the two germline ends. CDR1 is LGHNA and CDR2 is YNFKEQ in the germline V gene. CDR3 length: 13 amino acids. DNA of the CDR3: TGTGCCAGCAGCCAAGCAGGGAACACTGAAGCTTTCTTT. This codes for CASSQAGNTEAFF.

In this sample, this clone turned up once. CDR3 residues: CASSRLGQGYGYTF. The CDR3 DNA is TGTGCCAGCAGCCGCTTAGGACAGGGTTACGGCTACACCTTC. This chain joins TRBV7-3 and TRBJ1-2; 8 nucleotides line up with TRBD1. This CDR3 contains 14 residues. The V gene end was trimmed by 5 bases and the J gene end by 8 bases; junction bases not matched to a gene: 10. Germline CDR1 reads SGHTA; CDR2 reads FQGTGA.

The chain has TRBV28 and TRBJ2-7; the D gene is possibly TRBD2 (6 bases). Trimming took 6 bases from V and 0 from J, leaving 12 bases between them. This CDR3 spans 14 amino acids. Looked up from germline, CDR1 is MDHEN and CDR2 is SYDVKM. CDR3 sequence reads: CASRRDVRSYEQYF. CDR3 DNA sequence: TGTGCCAGCAGGCGGGACGTTCGCTCCTACGAGCAGTACTTC.

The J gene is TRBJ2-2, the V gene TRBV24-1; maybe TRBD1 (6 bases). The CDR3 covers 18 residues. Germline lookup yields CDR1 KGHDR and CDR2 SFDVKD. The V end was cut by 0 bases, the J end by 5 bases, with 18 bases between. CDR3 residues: CATSDLRYGGVQTGELFF. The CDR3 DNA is TGTGCCACCAGTGATTTGCGATATGGGGGCGTTCAGACCGGGGAGCTGTTTTTT.